These 24 T cell receptor beta chains originate from one sample sequenced in a study of early T cells in non-severe SARS-CoV-2 infection. Each CDR3 protein gets one entry after TCRdb re-called the 5' RACE reads with MiXCR. The table has about 100,000 distinct CDR3 sequences, less than 15% seen once. Sequencing was carried out using whole blood. The receptors were gathered from an adult who was a healthcare worker with PCR-confirmed SARS-CoV-2 infection or an uninfected control (not recorded which).

The chain carries TRBV6-2 or TRBV6-3 and TRBJ1-5; D unclear. Germline CDR1 MNHEY, CDR2 SVGEGT. The CDR3 covers 13 residues. V shed 1 base and J shed 3 bases, with 4 bases lying between them. Here the CDR3 DNA reads TGTGCCAGCAGTTACTTGTACAATCAGCCCCAGCATTTT. Its translation is CASSYLYNQPQHF.

This clonotype was found a few times. V and J are TRBV4-1 and TRBJ2-3; either TRBD1 or TRBD2 may supply D (5 bases each). The V and J ends lost 1 base and 5 bases respectively, with 16 bases between them. The germline gives CDR1 MGHRA, CDR2 YSYEKL. This CDR3 is built from 16 residues. The CDR3 spells CASSQGGGEGEDTQYF. The CDR3, as DNA: TGCGCCAGCAGCCAAGGTGGGGGAGAAGGGGAAGATACGCAGTATTTT.

This clonotype was picked up a small number of times. This rearrangement joins TRBV3-1 to TRBJ2-3; TRBD1 agrees at 10 bases. V trimming: 7 bases; J trimming: 4 bases; junction bases outside the gene matches: 8. This CDR3 is built from 15 residues. Looked up from germline, CDR1 is LGHDT and CDR2 is YNNKEL (reference sequence). Here the CDR3 DNA reads TGTGCCAGCACCCCCCGGGACAGGGGCTCAGATACGCAGTATTTT. This codes for CASTPRDRGSDTQYF.

This clonotype was seen a handful of times. V is TRBV6-1 and J is TRBJ1-1, with a weak D call TRBD1 (5 bases). Germline V lookup: CDR1 MNHNS, CDR2 SASEGT. Trimming took off 9 bases at V and 3 bases at J, with 14 bases between the two ends. The CDR3 has 13 amino acids. The CDR3 DNA sequence: TGTGCCAGTCAGCTCGTGGGGGACACTGAAGCTTTCTTT. As protein: CASQLVGDTEAFF.

In this sample, this clonotype turned up a few times. V gene TRBV6-6 combines with J gene TRBJ1-5; D is unclear. The CDR3 extends over 12 amino acids. The germline V gene has CDR1 MNHNY and CDR2 SVGAGI (reference sequence). V lost 7 bases, J lost 0 bases, and 4 bases lay in between. For the CDR3, the DNA is TGTGCCAGCAAGGGTAGCAATCAGCCCCAGCATTTT. Its translation is CASKGSNQPQHF.

The chain carries TRBV5-5 and TRBJ2-6; D gene ambiguous. With 4 bases removed from V and 0 bases from J, the gap between germline ends came to 14 bases. The CDR3 consists of 17 residues. Germline V gene data show CDR1 as SGHKS and CDR2 as YYEKEE (reference sequence). The CDR3 coding sequence is TGTGCCAGCAGCCTGACCCCGCGCCTCTCTGGGGCCAACGTCCTGACTTTC. Translating gives CASSLTPRLSGANVLTF.

V gene TRBV9 combines with J gene TRBJ2-1; TRBD1 agrees at 7 bases. Germline V gene sequence: CDR1 SGDLS, CDR2 YYNGEE. The length of the CDR3 is 16 residues. Germline trimming cut 3 bases from V and 0 bases from J; bases unmatched to any gene: 6. The CDR3 protein is CASSGRQGRSYNEQFF. Here the CDR3 DNA reads TGTGCCAGCAGCGGACGACAGGGACGCTCCTACAATGAGCAGTTCTTC.

The sample holds a few counts of this clonotype. This sequence joins TRBV28 and TRBJ1-6; TRBD1 might be the D (5 bases). Between the trimmed V and J ends, which lost 6 bases and 6 bases, there was a span of 6 bases. CDR1 is MDHEN and CDR2 is SYDVKM in the germline V gene. The CDR3 has 12 amino acids. The CDR3 protein is CASRGVNSPLHF. The CDR3 DNA is TGTGCCAGCAGGGGGGTTAATTCACCCCTCCACTTT. Full variable domain (outside the CDR3, taken from reference TRBV28 and TRBJ1-6): DVKVTQSSRYLVKRTGEKVFLECVQDMDHENMFWYRQDPGLGLRLIYFSYDVKMKEKGDIPEGYSVSREKKERFSLILESASTNQTSMYLCASRGVNSPLHFGNGTRLTVT.

This clonotype was recorded many times. J is TRBJ1-4 and V is TRBV28; tentative D call: TRBD1 (5 bases). There are 13 residues in the CDR3. V lost 5 bases, J lost 3 bases, and 7 bases lay in between. Germline-derived CDR1 and CDR2 are MDHEN and SYDVKM. CDR3 sequence: CASSGGPNEKLFF. CDR3 DNA sequence: TGTGCCAGCAGTGGGGGTCCTAATGAAAAACTGTTTTTT.

This clonotype has just a few counts. The chain combines TRBV29-1 with TRBJ2-3; D is perhaps TRBD2 (5 bases). CDR1 and CDR2 (germline): SQVTM, ANQGSEA. The length of the CDR3 is 13 residues. Trimming stripped 6 bases from V and 7 bases from J, with 17 bases between. The CDR3 loop reads CSVGLFEGYTQYF. The DNA for the CDR3 is TGCAGCGTGGGCCTCTTCGAGGGCTATACGCAGTATTTT.

The sample holds a few counts of this clonotype. The chain combines TRBV4-1 with TRBJ1-2; D is uncertain. CDR1 MGHRA and CDR2 YSYEKL come from the germline V gene. This CDR3 is built from 15 residues. Trimming left V 4 bases short and J 8 bases short, with 20 bases between. CDR3 DNA sequence: TGCGCCAGCAGCCGTGGAGAGGTCGGAATGGAAGGCTACACCTTC. Protein: CASSRGEVGMEGYTF.

In this sample, this clonotype turned up many times. The chain combines TRBV6-5 with TRBJ2-3; unclear D gene. The CDR3 is made up of 12 amino acids. Trimming left V 6 bases short and J 6 bases short, with 10 bases between. The germline V gene has CDR1 MNHEY and CDR2 SVGAGI. In nucleotides, the CDR3 is TGTGCCAGCAGGGACGAACAGGATACGCAGTATTTT. Amino acid sequence: CASRDEQDTQYF.

This clonotype appeared a few times. The chain combines TRBV5-5 with TRBJ2-6, with a tentative D call TRBD1 (5 bases). V dropped 0 bases and J dropped 4 bases, with 8 bases sitting between them. This CDR3 is 15 amino acids long. Germline V lookup: CDR1 SGHKS, CDR2 YYEKEE (reference sequence). CDR3 nucleotide sequence: TGTGCCAGCAGCTTGGAGGGGTACGGGGCCAACGTCCTGACTTTC. It is translated as CASSLEGYGANVLTF. The full variable domain, with the rest looked up from reference TRBV5-5 and TRBJ2-6, is DAGVTQSPTHLIKTRGQQVTLRCSPISGHKSVSWYQQVLGQGPQFIFQYYEKEERGRGNFPDRFSARQFPNYSSELNVNALLLGDSALYLCASSLEGYGANVLTFGAGSRLTVL.

V gene TRBV28 combines with J gene TRBJ2-5, with a weak D call TRBD1 (6 bases). Trimming removed 6 bases from V and 7 bases from J, with 18 bases in between. The CDR3 extends over 14 amino acids. The V gene's germline CDR1 is MDHEN and CDR2 SYDVKM. This CDR3 reads CASRGLDSTWTQYF. In DNA form, the CDR3 reads TGTGCCAGCAGAGGCCTGGACAGTACGTGGACCCAGTACTTC.

This clonotype was seen ten or more times. The rearrangement links TRBV7-2 to TRBJ2-7, with D possibly matching TRBD1 (5 bases). Trimming removed 5 bases at V and 3 bases at J, with 14 bases between. This CDR3 is built from 14 residues. The V gene's germline CDR1 is SGHTA and CDR2 FQGNSA. CDR3 amino acids: CASSHTGVGYEQYF. For the CDR3, the DNA is TGTGCCAGCAGCCACACAGGCGTGGGCTACGAGCAGTACTTC.

This clonotype has just a few counts. The chain joins TRBV7-9 to TRBJ2-7; 7 bases fit TRBD1. This CDR3 spans 14 amino acids. Germline assignment: CDR1 SEHNR and CDR2 FQNEAQ (reference sequence). After removal of 5 bases from V and 3 bases from J, the junction contained 7 bases not matched to a gene. CDR3 sequence reads: CASSPFGTDYEQYF. The CDR3, as DNA: TGTGCCAGCAGCCCCTTCGGGACAGACTACGAGCAGTACTTC.

The rearrangement links TRBV6-1 to TRBJ2-7; 8 bases align to TRBD1. Germline lookup yields CDR1 MNHNS and CDR2 SASEGT. This CDR3 is 15 amino acids long. Unmatched junction bases numbered 12, after V lost 8 bases and J lost 3 bases. The CDR3 DNA follows: TGTGCCAGCGCAAAAGCAGGGGGCGAGGGCTACGAGCAGTACTTC. Amino acids: CASAKAGGEGYEQYF.

The V and J genes are TRBV11-2 and TRBJ2-1; 7 nucleotides match TRBD1. Germline V gives CDR1 SGHAT, CDR2 FQNNGV. The CDR3 totals 15 residues. V trimming: 2 bases; J trimming: 3 bases; junction bases outside the gene matches: 4. CDR3 coding DNA: TGTGCCAGCAGCTTACGACAGGGATACTACAATGAGCAGTTCTTC. Its translation: CASSLRQGYYNEQFF.

This clonotype was observed at least ten times. The rearrangement joins TRBV18 to TRBJ1-1; D may be TRBD1 (5 bases). The CDR3 totals 14 residues. CDR1 and CDR2 (germline): KGHSH, LQKENI. V shed 4 bases and J shed 0 bases, with 9 bases lying between them. The CDR3 sequence: CASSLDNMNTEAFF. DNA of the CDR3: TGTGCCAGCTCACTGGACAACATGAACACTGAAGCTTTCTTT.

This clonotype was counted at least ten times. V is TRBV20-1 and J is TRBJ1-2; D gene ambiguous. The V and J ends lost 6 bases and 4 bases respectively, with 15 bases between them. The CDR3 has 13 amino acids. Germline loops: CDR1 DFQATT, CDR2 SNEGSKA (reference sequence). As DNA, the CDR3 is TGCAGTGCCTCCTTGGGGAGCCCCTATGGCTACACCTTC. Translated, it gives CSASLGSPYGYTF.

V gene TRBV28 combines with J gene TRBJ1-2; D is possibly TRBD1 (6 bases). The CDR3 is 14 amino acids. V lost 8 bases to trimming and J lost 5 bases, with 18 bases between them. Looked up from germline, CDR1 is MDHEN and CDR2 is SYDVKM. Written as DNA, the CDR3 is TGTGCCAGCCAAGGGCAGGGGAGGTTGTATGGCTACACCTTC. Amino acids: CASQGQGRLYGYTF.

As concerns this clonotype: Here the CDR3 omits its conserved ending phenylalanine or tryptophan, so a read error is the likely source. V is TRBV15 and J is TRBJ2-3; 14 bases fit TRBD2. CDR1 and CDR2 from the germline V gene are LNHNV and YYDKDF (reference sequence). The CDR3 has 18 residues. Trimming cost V 1 base and J 1 base; bases outside gene matches: 4. CDR3 sequence: CATSRGLAGGFGTDTQYS. CDR3 coding DNA: TGTGCCACCAGCAGAGGACTAGCGGGGGGGTTTGGCACAGATACGCAGTATTCT.

This clonotype turned up a few times. This chain connects TRBV5-5 to TRBJ2-3; D tentatively fits TRBD1 or TRBD2 (5 bases each). The CDR3 runs 15 residues. V shed 4 bases and J shed 2 bases, with 14 bases lying between them. Germline V CDR1 and CDR2: SGHKS, YYEKEE (reference sequence). The CDR3 here is CASSRNWDLTDTQYF. For the CDR3, the DNA is TGTGCCAGCAGCCGAAACTGGGACCTCACAGATACGCAGTATTTT. Full variable domain (missing parts from reference TRBV5-5 and TRBJ2-3): DAGVTQSPTHLIKTRGQQVTLRCSPISGHKSVSWYQQVLGQGPQFIFQYYEKEERGRGNFPDRFSARQFPNYSSELNVNALLLGDSALYLCASSRNWDLTDTQYFGPGTRLTVL.

This clonotype was found a few times. The rearrangement uses TRBV7-2 and TRBJ1-1; D not certain. Per the germline V gene, CDR1 is SGHTA and CDR2 is FQGNSA. The germline V and J ends were trimmed by 5 bases and 0 bases, with 7 bases remaining between them. This CDR3 has 13 amino acids. CDR3 nucleotide sequence: TGTGCCAGCAGCGACACCCTGAACACTGAAGCTTTCTTT. This sequence encodes CASSDTLNTEAFF.